The 9 T cell receptor beta chains below come from one sample, sequenced in a study of naive and memory T cell subsets. Notes on the study in general: Especially in CD8 cells, naive repertoires contained a few larger clonotypes, possibly CD45RA-re-expressing memory cells.

For these TCRs, the target antigens are not known. Both TRBC1 and TRBC2 were covered by a beta constant-region primer of two equimolar oligonucleotides. The ligated cDNA underwent four PCR rounds using SP2 and nested alpha and beta constant-region primers. TCRdb processed the UMI-ligation and nested PCR reads anew with MiXCR; each CDR3 protein has one entry. The top ten clones hold 0.095% to 0.12% of a sample with about 150,000 distinct CDR3 sequences, approximately 22% of them seen once. Sequenced: naive CD4+ T cells from blood. Source of these receptors: a human donor in good health.

The chain has TRBV12-3 or TRBV12-4 and TRBJ1-6; 7 bases are a match to TRBD1. CDR3 length equals 17 residues. V was pared by 5 bases and J by 2 bases, with 9 bases of the junction left unmatched. The CDR3 loop is CASSAPKGGTYNSPLHF. CDR3 in DNA: TGTGCCAGCAGTGCCCCGAAAGGGGGCACCTATAATTCACCCCTCCACTTT.

This clonotype was observed a handful of times. The V call is TRBV5-1, the J call TRBJ2-5; 8 nucleotides match TRBD2. V was clipped by 0 bases and J by 2 bases; unmatched bases: 0. CDR3 length: 14 residues. Germline V lookup: CDR1 SGHRS, CDR2 YFSETQ. The CDR3 reads CASSLGLAQETQYF. CDR3 sequence (DNA): TGCGCCAGCAGCTTGGGACTAGCGCAAGAGACCCAGTACTTC.

The chain is built from TRBV18 and TRBJ2-1; the match to TRBD2 covers 10 bases. The trim removed 6 bases at V and 0 bases at J, leaving 8 bases unmatched. The germline gives CDR1 KGHSH, CDR2 LQKENI. This CDR3 spans 17 amino acids. CDR3: CASSLRAGGPSYNEQFF. The CDR3 DNA sequence: TGTGCCAGCTCTCTTCGAGCGGGAGGGCCCTCCTACAATGAGCAGTTCTTC. Full variable domain (outside the CDR3, taken from reference TRBV18 and TRBJ2-1): NAGVMQNPRHLVRRRGQEARLRCSPMKGHSHVYWYRQLPEEGLKFMVYLQKENIIDESGMPKERFSAEFPKEGPSILRIQQVVRGDSAAYFCASSLRAGGPSYNEQFFGPGTRLTVL.

The gene calls are TRBV10-1 and TRBJ2-3, with 11 bases aligning to TRBD2. CDR1 WNHNN and CDR2 SYGVQD come from the germline V gene (reference sequence). CDR3 size: 18 residues. The junction had 9 bases not matched to a gene; V was cut back by 2 bases and J by 2 bases. CDR3 DNA sequence: TGCGCCAGCAGTGAGCTTGGGCTAGCGGGAGGATCCACAGATACGCAGTATTTT. It encodes CASSELGLAGGSTDTQYF.

The rearrangement links TRBV20-1 to TRBJ2-5; D perhaps matches TRBD2 (5 bases). V was clipped by 0 bases and J by 2 bases, with 10 bases between them. Germline CDR1 is DFQATT and CDR2 is SNEGSKA (reference sequence). The CDR3 sequence is 14 residues long. The CDR3 reads CSARDLREQETQYF. CDR3 in DNA: TGCAGTGCTAGAGACCTACGGGAACAAGAGACCCAGTACTTC.

This chain connects TRBV20-1 to TRBJ1-5; perhaps TRBD1 as D (6 bases). The CDR3 has 17 residues. Trimming shortened V by 6 bases and J by 2 bases, and 23 bases separated the two germline ends. Looked up from germline, CDR1 is DFQATT and CDR2 is SNEGSKA (reference sequence). DNA of the CDR3: TGCAGTGCGCCTCGGGCCACAGGGCCGAGGGGCAATCAGCCCCAGCATTTT. Its translation: CSAPRATGPRGNQPQHF.

The chain is built from TRBV18 and TRBJ2-7; 7 nucleotides agree with TRBD1. The CDR3 extends over 14 amino acids. V shed 2 bases and J 1 base; nucleotides not matched to a gene: 2. CDR1 KGHSH and CDR2 LQKENI come from the germline V gene. The CDR3 coding sequence is TGTGCCAGCTCACCAAGGACAGGATCCTACGAGCAGTACTTC. The encoded protein is CASSPRTGSYEQYF.

This chain links TRBV7-9 with TRBJ2-5; 9 bases map to TRBD1. V gave up 10 bases and J gave up 1 base; unmatched junction bases: 4. The CDR3 contains 13 residues. Germline CDR1 reads SEHNR; CDR2 reads FQNEAQ (reference sequence). The CDR3 nucleotides read TGTGCCACCGCGACAGGGGGCCAAGAGACCCAGTACTTC. It encodes CATATGGQETQYF.

The rearrangement links TRBV6-5 to TRBJ2-7; 7 bases match TRBD1. The CDR3 spans 17 residues. With 8 bases clipped from V and 2 bases from J, the junction kept 18 bases outside the gene matches. Germline CDR1 reads MNHEY; CDR2 reads SVGAGI. The CDR3 DNA follows: TGTGCCAGCTCTTGGGGAAGGGGACAGCTCCTACCCTACGAGCAGTACTTC. As protein: CASSWGRGQLLPYEQYF.